What follows are 18 T cell receptor beta chains derived from one specimen sequenced in a study of T-cell memory formation after mild COVID-19 (dated by TCRdb to the early 2020s). Libraries were made using 5' RACE. The instrument was an Illumina NovaSeq 6000. TCRdb reworked the public reads: Q25 trimming with fastp, MiXCR clone assembly, productive beta chains retained. Under each unique CDR3 protein, matching rows form one entry showing the most common genes and DNA. The sample table shows hundreds of thousands of distinct CDR3 sequences, and about 20% are seen once. The ten top clones hold around 9.2% of the sample. Material for sequencing was PBMCs or a T cell subset sorted from them (not recorded which). The receptors derive from an adult woman who had mild COVID-19 (a few samples of this study predate the infection). The sample titles of this study are shuffled in the database, so cell type and time point are left out; the donor was told from shared clones.

This clonotype was found a few times. The V and J genes are TRBV13 and TRBJ2-1, with 9 bases aligning to TRBD1. Germline V gene sequence: CDR1 PRHDT, CDR2 FYEKMQ (reference sequence). With 4 bases clipped from V and 2 bases from J, the junction kept 9 bases outside the gene matches. There are 17 residues in the CDR3. CDR3: CASSSFGQGKTYNEQFF. The CDR3 bases are TGTGCCAGCAGCTCCTTCGGACAGGGGAAGACCTACAATGAGCAGTTCTTC.

This clonotype was picked up a small number of times. V and J are TRBV21-1 and TRBJ2-2; the table's D call, TRBD1, was not checked against the DNA. TRBV21-1 is given as a pseudogene. This CDR3 has 20 residues. The CDR3: CASSESGLERTDPNTGELFF. CDR3 sequence (DNA): TGTGCCAGCAGCGAGTCCGGCTTAGAAAGGACAGACCCGAACACCGGGGAGCTGTTTTTT.

The chain employs TRBV7-9 and TRBJ2-1, with TRBD2 as a possible D gene (5 bases). CDR3 length: 15 amino acids. CDR1 is SEHNR and CDR2 is FQNEAQ in the germline V gene (reference sequence). V was clipped by 5 bases and J by 5 bases, with 16 bases between them. The CDR3 protein is CASSQAPLGDNEQFF. The CDR3 nucleotides read TGTGCCAGCAGCCAGGCCCCCCTGGGAGACAATGAGCAGTTCTTC. The whole variable domain, remainder taken from reference TRBV7-9 and TRBJ2-1, is DTGVSQNPRHKITKRGQNVTFRCDPISEHNRLYWYRQTLGQGPEFLTYFQNEAQLEKSRLLSDRFSAERPKGSFSTLEIQRTEQGDSAMYLCASSQAPLGDNEQFFGPGTRLTVL.

The rearrangement links TRBV11-1 to TRBJ2-5; 11 bases line up with TRBD2. The CDR3 length is 16 residues. V trimming: 6 bases; J trimming: 1 base; junction bases outside the gene matches: 7. Germline-derived CDR1 and CDR2 are SGHAT and FQDESV (reference sequence). The CDR3: CASRYTSGGTQETQYF. The DNA of the CDR3 is TGTGCCAGCAGATATACTAGCGGGGGAACCCAAGAGACCCAGTACTTC.

The V gene is TRBV20-1, the J gene TRBJ2-4; either TRBD1 or TRBD2 may supply D (7 bases each). V lost 3 bases and J 0 bases, leaving 12 bases between the germline ends. Germline CDR1 DFQATT, CDR2 SNEGSKA (reference sequence). The CDR3 runs to 15 residues. The CDR3 DNA reads TGCAGTGCTAGGAGCGGGGACAGAGCCAAAAACATTCAGTACTTC. Translation: CSARSGDRAKNIQYF.

This clonotype was detected only a few times. The genes are TRBV24-1 and TRBJ2-7; TRBD1 might be the D (5 bases). Trimming left V 5 bases short and J 5 bases short, with 15 bases between. Germline V gives CDR1 KGHDR, CDR2 SFDVKD. CDR3 length equals 14 residues. Here the CDR3 DNA reads TGTGCCACCAGTGCGGCTGGGGCGCGCCACGAGCAGTACTTC. Residues: CATSAAGARHEQYF.

The rearrangement uses TRBV5-1 and TRBJ2-5; 7 bases line up with TRBD2. V shed 3 bases and J 0 bases; nucleotides not matched to a gene: 8. The CDR3 is 16 residues long. The germline V gene has CDR1 SGHRS and CDR2 YFSETQ. This CDR3 reads CASSSSMGGNQETQYF. In nucleotides, the CDR3 is TGCGCCAGCAGCTCCTCAATGGGGGGGAACCAAGAGACCCAGTACTTC.

The sample holds a few counts of this clonotype. V usage is TRBV25-1 and J usage is TRBJ1-5; D is perhaps TRBD1 (6 bases). The CDR3 is made up of 16 amino acids. Germline V CDR1 and CDR2: MGHDK, SYGVNS. V gave up 2 bases and J gave up 2 bases, with 13 bases separating them. For the CDR3, the DNA is TGTGCCAGCAGTGAAGGGGGCGCAGTCGGCAATCAGCCCCAGCATTTT. Protein sequence: CASSEGGAVGNQPQHF.

The V gene is TRBV5-1, the J gene TRBJ2-3; 7 bases align to TRBD2. CDR3 length: 14 amino acids. Germline CDR1 SGHRS, CDR2 YFSETQ. Trimming removed 2 bases from V and 4 bases from J; junction bases left unmatched: 4. DNA for the CDR3: TGCGCCAGCAGCTTCGGGAGGTCCGCAGATACGCAGTATTTT. It is translated as CASSFGRSADTQYF.

V is TRBV18 and J is TRBJ1-3; no clear D. Germline V gene lookup returns CDR1 KGHSH and CDR2 LQKENI. Trimming cost V 3 bases and J 0 bases, with 6 bases left between them. The CDR3 has 14 amino acids. CDR3 sequence: CASSPYNSGNTIYF. In DNA, the CDR3 is TGTGCCAGCTCACCTTACAACTCTGGAAACACCATATATTTT.

This chain connects TRBV5-1 to TRBJ2-4, with no clear D. Trimming cost V 0 bases and J 7 bases, with 8 bases left between them. CDR3 length equals 13 residues. Germline CDR1 reads SGHRS; CDR2 reads YFSETQ. The CDR3 nucleotides are TGCGCCAGCAGCTTGGGGGAAAGGAACATTCAGTACTTC. Translated, it gives CASSLGERNIQYF.

In its sample, this clonotype was seen a few times. The chain combines TRBV5-1 with TRBJ2-3; TRBD1 agrees at 8 bases. The V and J ends lost 2 bases and 2 bases, in that order; junction bases with no gene match: 10. The CDR3 is 17 residues long. Germline lookup yields CDR1 SGHRS and CDR2 YFSETQ. CDR3 loop: CASSFDPDRDLTDTQYF. CDR3 sequence (DNA): TGCGCCAGCAGCTTTGATCCGGACAGGGACCTCACAGATACGCAGTATTTT.

The V and J genes are TRBV7-3 and TRBJ2-6; 8 bases align to TRBD2. V gave up 4 bases and J gave up 11 bases; unmatched junction bases: 1. Germline assignment: CDR1 SGHTA and CDR2 FQGTGA. The CDR3 has 12 residues. The CDR3 loop is CASSSAGDVLTF. The CDR3 DNA reads TGTGCCAGCAGCTCAGCGGGGGACGTCCTGACTTTC.

V and J are TRBV5-1 and TRBJ1-1; unclear D gene. This CDR3 is built from 14 residues. Germline-derived CDR1 and CDR2 are SGHRS and YFSETQ. The V end lost 1 base, the J end lost 0 bases, and 7 bases lay between the germline ends. The CDR3: CASSLIPMNTEAFF. Here the CDR3 DNA reads TGCGCCAGCAGCTTGATCCCGATGAACACTGAAGCTTTCTTT.

The chain couples TRBV9 to TRBJ2-2, with TRBD2 matching 13 bases. The CDR3 loop spans 15 amino acids. The germline gives CDR1 SGDLS, CDR2 YYNGEE. Trimming removed 6 bases from V and 5 bases from J; junction bases left unmatched: 4. This CDR3 is CASTPGLAGTGELFF. The CDR3 bases are TGTGCCAGCACCCCGGGACTAGCGGGAACCGGGGAGCTGTTTTTT.

V and J are TRBV5-1 and TRBJ1-4; D not certain. From germline, CDR1 is SGHRS and CDR2 YFSETQ. V was shortened by 3 bases and J by 0 bases, with 12 bases between the two germline ends. The CDR3 length is 16 residues. DNA of the CDR3: TGCGCCAGCAGCTCCGGACGGCCTGCAACTAATGAAAAACTGTTTTTT. It is translated as CASSSGRPATNEKLFF.

The chain recombines TRBV7-2 with TRBJ2-1; a possible D gene is TRBD2 (5 bases). The CDR3 is 13 amino acids. From germline, CDR1 is SGHTA and CDR2 FQGNSA. V was trimmed by 3 bases and J by 5 bases, leaving 8 bases between them. As DNA, the CDR3 is TGTGCCAGCAGCTTCGGGGTAAACAATGAGCAGTTCTTC. Amino acid sequence: CASSFGVNNEQFF.

The rearrangement joins TRBV3-1 to TRBJ2-7; TRBD1 matches at 9 bases. The J segment lost 5 bases and the V segment lost 0 bases, leaving 8 bases of the junction unmatched. Germline CDR1 reads LGHDT; CDR2 reads YNNKEL (reference sequence). This CDR3 contains 16 residues. In nucleotides, the CDR3 is TGTGCCAGCAGCCAAGAAGGCGGGACAGGGATTCACGAGCAGTACTTC. It yields the protein CASSQEGGTGIHEQYF.